The next 23 T cell receptor beta chains were all read from a single sample in a study of cytomegalovirus exposure and HLA in healthy donors. Both 60 Vbeta primers and 13 Jbeta primers went into the PCR. Sequenced by immunoSEQ multiplex PCR; TCRdb stores in-frame clones only, minus some. Among more than 150,000 clones listed, just under 80% were seen once. Sample: PBMCs. The source is a woman in her 50s in good health and CMV-seropositive.

The rearrangement joins TRBV7-2 to TRBJ2-5; 9 bases map to TRBD2. There are 16 residues in the CDR3. J lost 5 bases, V lost 3 bases, and 10 bases had no gene match. Germline V lookup: CDR1 SGHTA, CDR2 FQGNSA. CDR3 coding DNA: TGTGCCAGCAGCTTTGAATTGGCGGGGGGGCGGGAGACCCAGTACTTC. Protein: CASSFELAGGRETQYF.

The CDR3 region is CASSSGAGYQPQHF. The CDR3 coding sequence is TGTGCCAGCAGCTCAGGGGCAGGATATCAGCCCCAGCATTTT. This rearrangement joins TRBV7-2 to TRBJ1-5, with a tentative D call TRBD1 (6 bases). The CDR3 has 14 amino acids. The germline gives CDR1 SGHTA, CDR2 FQGNSA. V shed 4 bases and J shed 5 bases, with 12 bases lying between them.

The genes are TRBV12-5 and TRBJ1-1; D remains unclear. The CDR3 consists of 13 residues. Germline CDR1 reads LGHNT; CDR2 reads FRNRAP. The germline V and J ends were trimmed by 2 bases and 6 bases, with 10 bases remaining between them. In nucleotides, the CDR3 is TGTGCTAGTGGTTTGTCGGGTGTTCCTGAAGCTTTCTTT. Its translation is CASGLSGVPEAFF.

The V gene is TRBV28, the J gene TRBJ2-7, with 10 bases that match TRBD2. Trimming cost V 5 bases and J 1 base; bases outside gene matches: 5. This CDR3 contains 15 residues. CDR1 and CDR2 (germline): MDHEN, SYDVKM. Here the CDR3 DNA reads TGTGCCAGCAGTCCCTCGACTAGCGGGTCCTACGAGCAGTACTTC. This codes for CASSPSTSGSYEQYF. Combining the CDR3 with reference TRBV28 and TRBJ2-7 gives the whole variable domain DVKVTQSSRYLVKRTGEKVFLECVQDMDHENMFWYRQDPGLGLRLIYFSYDVKMKEKGDIPEGYSVSREKKERFSLILESASTNQTSMYLCASSPSTSGSYEQYFGPGTRLTVT.

This clone was picked up a small number of times. The chain joins TRBV4-1 to TRBJ2-7; 9 positions agree with TRBD1. V trimming: 0 bases; J trimming: 2 bases; junction bases outside the gene matches: 2. CDR1 MGHRA and CDR2 YSYEKL come from the germline V gene. The CDR3 has 15 amino acids. The CDR3 spells CASSQEGTGTYEQYF. DNA of the CDR3: TGCGCCAGCAGCCAAGAAGGGACAGGGACCTACGAGCAGTACTTC.

This clone was seen a few times. This sequence joins TRBV19 and TRBJ1-1; no clear D. V was shortened by 7 bases and J by 3 bases, with 15 bases between the two germline ends. Germline V gene lookup returns CDR1 LNHDA and CDR2 SQIVND (reference sequence). CDR3 length: 14 residues. CDR3 region: CASTPRRRDTEAFF. Here the CDR3 DNA reads TGTGCCAGTACCCCCAGGAGGCGAGACACTGAAGCTTTCTTT.

This chain joins TRBV6-4 and TRBJ2-5, with 8 bases fitting TRBD1. Trimming removed 8 bases from V and 2 bases from J; junction bases left unmatched: 13. Germline-derived CDR1 and CDR2 are MRHNA and SNTAGT. The length of the CDR3 is 16 residues. CDR3 amino acids: CASPQGGQGGQETQYF. For the CDR3, the DNA is TGTGCCAGCCCCCAAGGTGGACAGGGTGGTCAAGAGACCCAGTACTTC.

The genes are TRBV11-2 and TRBJ2-7; 10 bases line up with TRBD2. The germline V gene encodes CDR1 SGHAT and CDR2 FQNNGV. CDR3 size: 17 residues. After removal of 1 base from V and 3 bases from J, the junction contained 9 bases not matched to a gene. CDR3: CASSLVRTSGRLYEQYF. The CDR3 DNA is TGTGCCAGCAGCTTAGTTCGGACTAGCGGAAGACTCTACGAGCAGTACTTC. The variable domain in full, completed from reference TRBV11-2 and TRBJ2-7, reads EAGVAQSPRYKIIEKRQSVAFWCNPISGHATLYWYQQILGQGPKLLIQFQNNGVVDDSQLPKDRFSAERLKGVDSTLKIQPAKLEDSAVYLCASSLVRTSGRLYEQYFGPGTRLTVT.

CDR3 protein: CASSLGLVATNEKLFF. The CDR3 coding sequence is TGTGCCAGCAGCTTGGGACTGGTTGCAACTAATGAAAAACTGTTTTTT. The rearrangement joins TRBV7-9 to TRBJ1-4; the D gene is possibly TRBD1 (5 bases). Trimming removed 3 bases from V and 0 bases from J, with 11 bases in between. There are 16 residues in the CDR3. CDR1 is SEHNR, CDR2 FQNEAQ, per germline (reference sequence). The full variable domain, completed using reference TRBV7-9 and TRBJ1-4, is DTGVSQNPRHKITKRGQNVTFRCDPISEHNRLYWYRQTLGQGPEFLTYFQNEAQLEKSRLLSDRFSAERPKGSFSTLEIQRTEQGDSAMYLCASSLGLVATNEKLFFGSGTQLSVL.

The gene calls are TRBV7-2 and TRBJ2-2; TRBD2 matches 9 bases. The CDR3 length is 16 residues. V lost 2 bases to trimming and J lost 3 bases; unmatched junction nucleotides: 4. Per germline, CDR1 SGHTA and CDR2 FQGNSA. The CDR3 DNA sequence: TGTGCCAGCAGCTTACTCCTAGCGGGACACACCGGGGAGCTGTTTTTT. This translates into CASSLLLAGHTGELFF.

This chain uses TRBV7-2 with TRBJ1-3; D is perhaps TRBD1 (6 bases). Germline lookup yields CDR1 SGHTA and CDR2 FQGNSA. Trimming took off 0 bases at V and 6 bases at J, with 18 bases between the two ends. The CDR3 runs to 17 residues. This CDR3 is CASSLASGGGDENTIYF. In nucleotides, the CDR3 is TGTGCCAGCAGCTTAGCGTCCGGGGGGGGCGACGAAAACACCATATATTTT.

This chain links TRBV29-1 with TRBJ1-2; 7 bases line up with TRBD1. The V and J ends lost 6 bases and 5 bases, in that order; junction bases with no gene match: 9. The CDR3 has 13 amino acids. CDR1 and CDR2 from the germline V gene are SQVTM and ANQGSEA. The CDR3 nucleotides read TGCAGCGTGGAACTGGGACAGAGATATGGCTACACCTTC. This codes for CSVELGQRYGYTF. The full variable domain, with the rest looked up from reference TRBV29-1 and TRBJ1-2, is SAVISQKPSRDICQRGTSLTIQCQVDSQVTMMFWYRQQPGQSLTLIATANQGSEATYESGFVIDKFPISRPNLTFSTLTVSNMSPEDSSIYLCSVELGQRYGYTFGSGTRLTVV.

The J gene is TRBJ2-5, the V gene TRBV5-6; no firm D call. The CDR3 spans 14 residues. V lost 0 bases and J 1 base, leaving 7 bases between the germline ends. Germline assignment: CDR1 SGHDT and CDR2 YYEEEE. DNA for the CDR3: TGTGCCAGCAGCTTGGTTACGGTCCAAGAGACCCAGTACTTC. Residues: CASSLVTVQETQYF.

V usage is TRBV27 and J usage is TRBJ1-3; 7 bases match TRBD1. The CDR3 sequence is 15 residues long. The germline V gene encodes CDR1 MNHEY and CDR2 SMNVEV (reference sequence). Trimming removed 9 bases from V and 2 bases from J; junction bases left unmatched: 10. The DNA of the CDR3 is TGTGCCAGACCGGAGGCCGGGACAGCTGGAAACACCATATATTTT. This encodes CARPEAGTAGNTIYF.

The chain carries TRBV4-3 and TRBJ1-4; TRBD1 is a possible D gene (6 bases). CDR1 LGHNA and CDR2 YSLEER come from the germline V gene. V was pared by 6 bases and J by 8 bases, with 13 bases between. The CDR3 loop spans 13 amino acids. As DNA, the CDR3 is TGCGCCAGCAGATTACCTGGGACAGAAAAACTGTTTTTT. This gives the protein CASRLPGTEKLFF.

This clone was detected a few times. The rearrangement links TRBV5-4 to TRBJ2-5; D ambiguous. Germline V gene data show CDR1 as SGHNT and CDR2 as YYREEE (reference sequence). Trimming stripped 4 bases from V and 4 bases from J, with 8 bases between. The CDR3 consists of 12 residues. CDR3 in amino acids: CASSNFPETQYF. The CDR3 nucleotides are TGTGCCAGCAGCAACTTTCCAGAGACCCAGTACTTC. The full variable domain, with the rest looked up from reference TRBV5-4 and TRBJ2-5, is ETGVTQSPTHLIKTRGQQVTLRCSSQSGHNTVSWYQQALGQGPQFIFQYYREEENGRGNFPPRFSGLQFPNYSSELNVNALELDDSALYLCASSNFPETQYFGPGTRLLVL.

The chain couples TRBV5-1 to TRBJ2-1; 8 bases align to TRBD1. Unmatched junction bases numbered 3, after V lost 0 bases and J lost 4 bases. Per germline, CDR1 SGHRS and CDR2 YFSETQ. The CDR3 has 15 residues. CDR3 region: CASSLVQGAYNEQFF. CDR3 in DNA: TGCGCCAGCAGCTTGGTCCAGGGGGCTTACAATGAGCAGTTCTTC.

The rearrangement uses TRBV20-1 and TRBJ2-5; D is ambiguous. The V end lost 2 bases, the J end lost 5 bases, and 6 bases lay between the germline ends. Per germline, CDR1 DFQATT and CDR2 SNEGSKA (reference sequence). The CDR3 is 11 amino acids. The CDR3 nucleotides read TGCAGTGCTAGAAGCTGGGAGACCCAGTACTTC. It yields the protein CSARSWETQYF.

V gene TRBV2 combines with J gene TRBJ1-5, with a tentative D call TRBD1 (5 bases). The CDR3 spans 13 residues. The germline gives CDR1 SNHLY, CDR2 FYNNEI. The ends were cut back, 6 bases at V and 5 bases at J, with 11 bases in the middle. CDR3 sequence: CASREDIYQPQHF. The CDR3 DNA reads TGTGCCAGCAGAGAGGACATATATCAGCCCCAGCATTTT.

The chain has TRBV6-1 and TRBJ2-1; the D gene is possibly TRBD2 (6 bases). V dropped 7 bases and J dropped 10 bases, with 11 bases sitting between them. This CDR3 has 11 residues. CDR1 is MNHNS, CDR2 SASEGT, per germline. CDR3 in amino acids: CASIQGREQFF. Written as DNA, the CDR3 is TGTGCCAGCATTCAAGGGAGGGAGCAGTTCTTC.

CDR3 sequence reads: CASSNLRTGGTEAFF. The CDR3 nucleotides are TGTGCCAGCAGCAACCTAAGGACAGGTGGGACTGAAGCTTTCTTT. The chain recombines TRBV7-2 with TRBJ1-1, with 7 positions matching TRBD1. The CDR3 totals 15 residues. With 5 bases clipped from V and 5 bases from J, the junction kept 11 bases outside the gene matches. Germline CDR1 reads SGHTA; CDR2 reads FQGNSA. Supplemented by reference TRBV7-2 and TRBJ1-1, the full variable domain reads GAGVSQSPSNKVTEKGKDVELRCDPISGHTALYWYRQSLGQGLEFLIYFQGNSAPDKSGLPSDRFSAERTGGSVSTLTIQRTQQEDSAVYLCASSNLRTGGTEAFFGQGTRLTVV.

This chain joins TRBV9 and TRBJ2-2; D unresolved. The CDR3 length is 13 residues. CDR1 and CDR2 from the germline V gene are SGDLS and YYNGEE. V was trimmed by 4 bases and J by 1 base, leaving 5 bases between them. The CDR3 bases are TGTGCCAGCAGCTCAGGGAACACCGGGGAGCTGTTTTTT. Amino acid sequence: CASSSGNTGELFF.

The chain uses TRBV27 and TRBJ1-4; D perhaps matches TRBD1 (6 bases). V was pared by 4 bases and J by 4 bases, with 13 bases between. CDR1 is MNHEY, CDR2 SMNVEV, per germline (reference sequence). The CDR3 totals 15 residues. Here the CDR3 reads CASSSRQDLNEKLFF. The CDR3 coding sequence is TGTGCCAGCAGTTCCCGACAGGACCTTAATGAAAAACTGTTTTTT.